A single sample gave rise to the 23 T cell receptor beta chains below, sequenced in a study of siplizumab effects on memory and regulatory T cells. TCRdb's table, derived via immunoSEQ multiplex PCR, lists solely in-frame clones and lacks some. The sample shows 99,000 or so clones, about 92% of them seen only once. Material for sequencing was CD4+ T cells sorted from blood. Every receptor here comes from a human donor in good health.

The chain couples TRBV15 to TRBJ1-4; TRBD1 is a possible D gene (5 bases). With 0 bases removed from V and 4 bases from J, the gap between germline ends came to 12 bases. The germline CDR1 and CDR2 sequences are LNHNV and YYDKDF (reference sequence). The CDR3 extends over 16 amino acids. In DNA form, the CDR3 reads TGTGCCACCAGCAGAGATGGAGCGGGGGTTAATGAAAAACTGTTTTTT. This encodes CATSRDGAGVNEKLFF.

The chain has TRBV19 and TRBJ1-1, with unresolved D. CDR3 length: 14 amino acids. CDR1 and CDR2 (germline): LNHDA, SQIVND (reference sequence). V was cut by 9 bases and J by 4 bases, with 18 bases left in between. CDR3 residues: CASTKLGVGTEAFF. DNA of the CDR3: TGTGCCAGCACGAAGTTAGGTGTGGGCACTGAAGCTTTCTTT.

This clone was recorded only once. This chain connects TRBV6-1 to TRBJ2-3; a possible D gene is TRBD2 (5 bases). The CDR3 contains 15 residues. Per the germline V gene, CDR1 is MNHNS and CDR2 is SASEGT. The V end was cut by 2 bases, the J end by 2 bases, with 11 bases between. The CDR3, as DNA: TGTGCCAGCAGTGAACGAAGCGGAGACACAGATACGCAGTATTTT. This codes for CASSERSGDTDTQYF.

The rearrangement uses TRBV4-1 and TRBJ2-5, with 11 bases matching TRBD2. Germline lookup yields CDR1 MGHRA and CDR2 YSYEKL. V was pared by 4 bases and J by 1 base, with 8 bases of the junction left unmatched. This CDR3 is built from 17 residues. The CDR3 protein is CASSPTRLAGGQETQYF. In DNA, the CDR3 is TGCGCCAGCAGCCCCACCCGGCTAGCGGGGGGCCAAGAGACCCAGTACTTC.

V is TRBV19 and J is TRBJ2-5; possible D gene TRBD2, 6 bases. The germline V and J ends were trimmed by 1 base and 5 bases, with 17 bases remaining between them. This CDR3 is 16 amino acids long. Germline V gene sequence: CDR1 LNHDA, CDR2 SQIVND (reference sequence). The CDR3 sequence is CASSIGENWRVETQYF. DNA for the CDR3: TGTGCCAGTAGTATAGGCGAGAACTGGAGGGTTGAGACCCAGTACTTC.

The chain is built from TRBV12-1 and TRBJ2-1; the table assigns TRBD2, which was not confirmed against the DNA. TRBV12-1 is described as a pseudogene. The length of the CDR3 is 16 residues. The CDR3 sequence is CASSFIAGRSYNEQFF. The CDR3 DNA sequence: TGTGCCAGCAGCTTTATAGCGGGCCGATCCTACAATGAGCAGTTCTTC.

The V gene is TRBV5-1, the J gene TRBJ1-2; maybe TRBD1 (5 bases). This CDR3 spans 16 amino acids. Germline loops: CDR1 SGHRS, CDR2 YFSETQ. Between the trimmed V and J ends, which lost 0 bases and 3 bases, there was a span of 15 bases. The CDR3 nucleotides read TGCGCCAGCAGCTTGGGGAGCGGGGCTAGGGACTATGGCTACACCTTC. This translates into CASSLGSGARDYGYTF.

The chain uses TRBV6-6 and TRBJ1-1, with TRBD1 as a possible D gene (6 bases). The CDR3 length is 15 residues. CDR1 MNHNY and CDR2 SVGAGI come from the germline V gene (reference sequence). The ends were cut back, 5 bases at V and 5 bases at J, with 18 bases in the middle. The CDR3 reads CASSPTAGVGTEAFF. CDR3 bases: TGTGCCAGCAGTCCTACAGCAGGGGTGGGAACTGAAGCTTTCTTT.

This chain joins TRBV19 and TRBJ1-5, with a possible D match to TRBD1 (6 bases). V shed 3 bases and J shed 7 bases, with 16 bases lying between them. The CDR3 loop spans 15 amino acids. Germline CDR1 is LNHDA and CDR2 is SQIVND (reference sequence). The CDR3 bases are TGTGCCAGTAGTATGACGGCAGGGGCGGCACAGCCCCAGCATTTT. As protein: CASSMTAGAAQPQHF.

The chain uses TRBV5-5 and TRBJ1-2; no clear D. CDR3 length equals 13 residues. Germline loops: CDR1 SGHKS, CDR2 YYEKEE (reference sequence). Trimming pared 1 base from V and 4 bases from J, leaving 8 bases between. The CDR3 bases are TGTGCCAGCAGCTTGCCGGGCCGCTATGGCTACACCTTC. Its translation: CASSLPGRYGYTF.

This chain connects TRBV5-4 to TRBJ2-7; the D gene is possibly TRBD2 (6 bases). This CDR3 contains 16 residues. V lost 4 bases, J lost 2 bases, and 19 bases lay in between. Germline V gene data show CDR1 as SGHNT and CDR2 as YYREEE (reference sequence). The CDR3: CASSPGGSSGTYEQYF. The DNA of the CDR3 is TGTGCCAGCAGCCCGGGTGGGAGTAGCGGAACCTACGAGCAGTACTTC.

The CDR3 bases are TGTGCTAGTGGTCAGGACAGGGTGGGTGGCTACACCTTC. Protein: CASGQDRVGGYTF. The chain carries TRBV12-5 and TRBJ1-2, with 8 bases matching TRBD1. V lost 5 bases, J lost 7 bases, and 6 bases stayed unmatched. Germline values: CDR1 LGHNT, CDR2 FRNRAP. The CDR3 length is 13 residues.

The chain joins TRBV7-2 to TRBJ2-3; D possibly corresponds to TRBD1 (6 bases). The CDR3 contains 15 residues. Trimming cost V 5 bases and J 1 base, with 13 bases left between them. CDR1 is SGHTA, CDR2 FQGNSA, per germline. CDR3 nucleotide sequence: TGTGCCAGCAGCCTGGGGGCAGGACGCACAGATACGCAGTATTTT. This encodes CASSLGAGRTDTQYF.

This sequence joins TRBV19 and TRBJ1-5; 7 positions match TRBD1. V lost 3 bases and J lost 5; bases outside the gene matches: 4. This CDR3 contains 14 residues. Per the germline V gene, CDR1 is LNHDA and CDR2 is SQIVND (reference sequence). The CDR3 sequence is CASSITTGDQPQHF. The CDR3 coding sequence is TGTGCCAGTAGTATTACAACAGGGGATCAGCCCCAGCATTTT.

V usage is TRBV15 and J usage is TRBJ2-7; D remains unclear. The germline V and J ends were trimmed by 6 bases and 0 bases, with 6 bases remaining between them. CDR1 LNHNV and CDR2 YYDKDF come from the germline V gene (reference sequence). CDR3 size: 12 residues. The CDR3 coding sequence is TGTGCCACCAGGGCGGACTCCTACGAGCAGTACTTC. As protein: CATRADSYEQYF.

The genes are TRBV14 and TRBJ2-7; D is ambiguous. The germline CDR1 and CDR2 sequences are SGHDN and FVKESK. V lost 5 bases and J lost 2, with 10 bases in between. This CDR3 contains 13 residues. This CDR3 is CASSKESTYEQYF. The CDR3 nucleotides read TGTGCCAGCAGCAAGGAATCCACCTACGAGCAGTACTTC.

A remark on this clone: Other DNA sequences within the sample encode an identical CDR3. This chain joins TRBV19 and TRBJ2-1; 9 bases are shared with TRBD2. This CDR3 contains 15 residues. Germline values: CDR1 LNHDA, CDR2 SQIVND (reference sequence). V was clipped by 0 bases and J by 4 bases; unmatched bases: 1. CDR3 residues: CASSIEAGGYNEQFF. Written as DNA, the CDR3 is TGTGCCAGTAGTATAGAAGCGGGGGGTTACAATGAGCAGTTCTTC.

The V and J genes are TRBV19 and TRBJ2-1; tentatively, D is TRBD1 (6 bases). The CDR3 is 14 residues long. Trimming shortened V by 5 bases and J by 5 bases, and 13 bases separated the two germline ends. The germline V gene encodes CDR1 LNHDA and CDR2 SQIVND (reference sequence). CDR3 nucleotides: TGTGCCAGTAGTCAACGGGACAAAAACAATGAGCAGTTCTTC. Translation: CASSQRDKNNEQFF.

The rearrangement joins TRBV30 to TRBJ1-6; D gene uncertain. The germline gives CDR1 GTSNPN, CDR2 SVGIG (reference sequence). V lost 2 bases and J 0 bases, leaving 11 bases between the germline ends. The CDR3 extends over 16 amino acids. In DNA form, the CDR3 reads TGTGCCTGGAGTACCCTTGGTTTCTCCTATAATTCACCCCTCCACTTT. Its translation is CAWSTLGFSYNSPLHF.

This chain connects TRBV2 to TRBJ1-5; 12 positions match TRBD1. The CDR3 runs 17 residues. Trimming removed 6 bases from V and 2 bases from J; junction bases left unmatched: 8. CDR1 SNHLY and CDR2 FYNNEI come from the germline V gene. The chain's CDR3 is CASSLRGTGGGNQPQHF. CDR3 bases: TGTGCCAGCAGCCTCAGAGGGACAGGGGGCGGCAATCAGCCCCAGCATTTT.

This chain joins TRBV14 and TRBJ2-5, with TRBD1 as a possible D gene (5 bases). The length of the CDR3 is 13 residues. V was shortened by 4 bases and J by 7 bases, with 13 bases between the two germline ends. The germline CDR1 and CDR2 sequences are SGHDN and FVKESK. The CDR3 nucleotides read TGTGCCAGCAGCCCTTCAGGGTGGGGGACCCAGTACTTC. Its translation: CASSPSGWGTQYF.

V gene TRBV29-1 combines with J gene TRBJ2-2, with a possible D match to TRBD2 (6 bases). Per the germline V gene, CDR1 is SQVTM and CDR2 is ANQGSEA. The V end was cut by 7 bases, the J end by 4 bases, with 13 bases between. The CDR3 is 13 residues long. The CDR3 DNA follows: TGCAGCGGGGTTGAGGGAGGCACCGGGGAGCTGTTTTTT. Translated: CSGVEGGTGELFF.

V and J are TRBV7-2 and TRBJ2-5; D may be TRBD2 (6 bases). Germline CDR1 reads SGHTA; CDR2 reads FQGNSA. This CDR3 region has 15 residues. Deletions cut 2 bases from V and 7 bases from J, with 17 bases between. CDR3 amino acids: CASSLSAAGLGTQYF. CDR3 sequence (DNA): TGTGCCAGCAGCTTAAGTGCCGCGGGGTTGGGGACCCAGTACTTC. The full variable domain, its missing parts supplied by reference TRBV7-2 and TRBJ2-5, is GAGVSQSPSNKVTEKGKDVELRCDPISGHTALYWYRQSLGQGLEFLIYFQGNSAPDKSGLPSDRFSAERTGGSVSTLTIQRTQQEDSAVYLCASSLSAAGLGTQYFGPGTRLLVL.